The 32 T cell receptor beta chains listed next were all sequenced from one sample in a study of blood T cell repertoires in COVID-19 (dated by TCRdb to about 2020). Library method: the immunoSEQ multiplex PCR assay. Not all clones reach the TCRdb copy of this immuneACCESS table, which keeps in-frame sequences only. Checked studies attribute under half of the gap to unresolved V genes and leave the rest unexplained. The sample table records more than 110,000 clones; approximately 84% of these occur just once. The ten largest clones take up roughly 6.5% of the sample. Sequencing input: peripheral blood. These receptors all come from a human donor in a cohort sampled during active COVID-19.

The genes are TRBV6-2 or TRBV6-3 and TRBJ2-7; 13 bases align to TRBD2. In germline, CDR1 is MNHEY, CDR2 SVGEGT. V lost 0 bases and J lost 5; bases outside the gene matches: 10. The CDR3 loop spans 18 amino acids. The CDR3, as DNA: TGTGCCAGCAGTTACTCCGGACTAGCGGGAGCCTTAACCCACGAGCAGTACTTC. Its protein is CASSYSGLAGALTHEQYF.

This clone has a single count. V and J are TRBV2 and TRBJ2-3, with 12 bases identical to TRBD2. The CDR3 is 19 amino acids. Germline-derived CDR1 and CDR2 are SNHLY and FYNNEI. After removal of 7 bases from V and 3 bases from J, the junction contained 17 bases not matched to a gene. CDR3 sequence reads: CASTRTSGEIGGKTDTQYF. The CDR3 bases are TGTGCCAGCACTAGGACTAGCGGGGAAATTGGTGGTAAGACAGATACGCAGTATTTT.

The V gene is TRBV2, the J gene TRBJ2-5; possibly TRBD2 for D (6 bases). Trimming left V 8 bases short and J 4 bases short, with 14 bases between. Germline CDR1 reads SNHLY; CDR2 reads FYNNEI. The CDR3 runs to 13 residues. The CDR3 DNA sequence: TGTGCCAGCGGCCGGGACTTAGGAGAGACCCAGTACTTC. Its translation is CASGRDLGETQYF.

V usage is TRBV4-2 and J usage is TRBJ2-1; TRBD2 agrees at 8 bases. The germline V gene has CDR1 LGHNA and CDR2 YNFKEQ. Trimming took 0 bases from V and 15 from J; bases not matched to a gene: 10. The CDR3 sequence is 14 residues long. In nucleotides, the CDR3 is TGTGCCAGCAGCCAAGATATGGGACTAGAAGTGTGGTTCTTC. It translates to CASSQDMGLEVWFF.

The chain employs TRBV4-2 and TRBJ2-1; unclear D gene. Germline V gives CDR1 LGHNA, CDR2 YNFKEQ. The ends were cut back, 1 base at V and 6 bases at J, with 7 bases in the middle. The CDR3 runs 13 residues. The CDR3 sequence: CASSQGTRNEQFF. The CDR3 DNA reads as TGTGCCAGCAGCCAAGGAACGCGCAATGAGCAGTTCTTC.

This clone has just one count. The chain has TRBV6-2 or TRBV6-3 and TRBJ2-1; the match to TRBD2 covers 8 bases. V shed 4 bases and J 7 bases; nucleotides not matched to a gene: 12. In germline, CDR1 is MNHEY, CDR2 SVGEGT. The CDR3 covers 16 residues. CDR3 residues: CASSSLGGVPPNEQFF. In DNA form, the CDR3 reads TGTGCCAGCAGTTCACTCGGGGGGGTCCCTCCGAATGAGCAGTTCTTC.

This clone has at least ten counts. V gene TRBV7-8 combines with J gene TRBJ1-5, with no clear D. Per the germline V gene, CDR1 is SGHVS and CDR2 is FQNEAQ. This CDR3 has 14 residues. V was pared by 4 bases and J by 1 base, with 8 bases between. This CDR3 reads CASSWAGSNQPQHF. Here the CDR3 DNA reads TGTGCCAGCAGCTGGGCGGGGAGCAATCAGCCCCAGCATTTT.

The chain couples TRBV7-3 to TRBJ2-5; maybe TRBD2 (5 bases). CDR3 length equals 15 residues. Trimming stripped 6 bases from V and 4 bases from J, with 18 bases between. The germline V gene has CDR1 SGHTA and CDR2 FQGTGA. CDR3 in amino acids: CASSPTLARVETQYF. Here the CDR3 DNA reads TGTGCCAGCAGTCCGACCCTAGCACGGGTAGAGACCCAGTACTTC.

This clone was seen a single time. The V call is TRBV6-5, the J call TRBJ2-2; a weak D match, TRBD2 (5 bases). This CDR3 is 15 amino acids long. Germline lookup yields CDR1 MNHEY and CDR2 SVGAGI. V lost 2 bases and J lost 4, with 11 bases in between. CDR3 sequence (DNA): TGTGCCAGCAGTTACGACCTTCGGGGCACCGGGGAGCTGTTTTTT. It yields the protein CASSYDLRGTGELFF.

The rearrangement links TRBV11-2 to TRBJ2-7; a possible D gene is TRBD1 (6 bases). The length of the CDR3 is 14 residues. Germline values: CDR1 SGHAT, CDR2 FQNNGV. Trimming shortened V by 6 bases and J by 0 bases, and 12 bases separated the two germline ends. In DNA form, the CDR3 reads TGTGCCAGCAGTTCACAGGGATTCTCCTACGAGCAGTACTTC. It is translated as CASSSQGFSYEQYF.

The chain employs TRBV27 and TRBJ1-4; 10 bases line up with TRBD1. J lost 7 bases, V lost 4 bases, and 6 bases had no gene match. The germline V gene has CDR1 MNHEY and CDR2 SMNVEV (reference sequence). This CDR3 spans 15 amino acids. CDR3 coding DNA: TGTGCCAGCAGTTATTCCGGGACAGGGGTTGAAAAACTGTTTTTT. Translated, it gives CASSYSGTGVEKLFF.

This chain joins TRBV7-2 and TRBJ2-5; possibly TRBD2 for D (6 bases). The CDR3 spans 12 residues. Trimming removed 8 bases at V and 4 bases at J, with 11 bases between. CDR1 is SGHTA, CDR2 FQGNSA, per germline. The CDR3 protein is CASGRGGETQYF. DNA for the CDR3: TGTGCCAGCGGGCGGGGAGGAGAGACCCAGTACTTC.

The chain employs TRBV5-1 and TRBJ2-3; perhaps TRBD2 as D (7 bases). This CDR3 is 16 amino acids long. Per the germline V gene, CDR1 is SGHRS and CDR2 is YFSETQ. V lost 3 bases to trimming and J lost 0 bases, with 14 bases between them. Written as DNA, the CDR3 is TGCGCCAGCAGCTCCGGGGAGGGGGTTAGCACAGATACGCAGTATTTT. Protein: CASSSGEGVSTDTQYF.

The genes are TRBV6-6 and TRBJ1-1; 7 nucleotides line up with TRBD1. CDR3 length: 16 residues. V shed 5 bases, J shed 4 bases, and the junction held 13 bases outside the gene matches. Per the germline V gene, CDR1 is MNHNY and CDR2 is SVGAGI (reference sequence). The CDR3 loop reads CASSTQGGGGFTEAFF. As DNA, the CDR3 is TGTGCCAGCAGTACGCAGGGGGGCGGTGGGTTCACTGAAGCTTTCTTT.

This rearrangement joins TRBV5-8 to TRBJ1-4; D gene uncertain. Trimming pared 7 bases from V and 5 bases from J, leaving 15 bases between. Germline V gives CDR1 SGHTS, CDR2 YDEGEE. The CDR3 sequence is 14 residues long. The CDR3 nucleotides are TGTGCCAGCGAACGGGGTATCGGCAATGAAAAACTGTTTTTT. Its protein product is CASERGIGNEKLFF.

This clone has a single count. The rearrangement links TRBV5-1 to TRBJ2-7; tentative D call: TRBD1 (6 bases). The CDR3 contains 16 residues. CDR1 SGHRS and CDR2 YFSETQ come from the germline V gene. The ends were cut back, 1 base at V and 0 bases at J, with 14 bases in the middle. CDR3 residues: CASSLTGMGFSYEQYF. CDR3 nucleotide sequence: TGCGCCAGCAGCTTGACAGGGATGGGGTTCTCCTACGAGCAGTACTTC. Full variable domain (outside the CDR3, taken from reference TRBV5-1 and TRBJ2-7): KAGVTQTPRYLIKTRGQQVTLSCSPISGHRSVSWYQQTPGQGLQFLFEYFSETQRNKGNFPGRFSGRQFSNSRSEMNVSTLELGDSALYLCASSLTGMGFSYEQYFGPGTRLTVT.

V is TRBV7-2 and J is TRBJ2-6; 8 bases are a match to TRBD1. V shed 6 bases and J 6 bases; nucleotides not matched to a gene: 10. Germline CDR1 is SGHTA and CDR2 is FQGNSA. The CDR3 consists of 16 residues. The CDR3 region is CASRAAGGGMANVLTF. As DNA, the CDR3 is TGTGCCAGCAGGGCAGCAGGGGGCGGGATGGCCAACGTCCTGACTTTC. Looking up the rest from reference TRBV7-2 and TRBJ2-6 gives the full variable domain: GAGVSQSPSNKVTEKGKDVELRCDPISGHTALYWYRQSLGQGLEFLIYFQGNSAPDKSGLPSDRFSAERTGGSVSTLTIQRTQQEDSAVYLCASRAAGGGMANVLTFGAGSRLTVL.

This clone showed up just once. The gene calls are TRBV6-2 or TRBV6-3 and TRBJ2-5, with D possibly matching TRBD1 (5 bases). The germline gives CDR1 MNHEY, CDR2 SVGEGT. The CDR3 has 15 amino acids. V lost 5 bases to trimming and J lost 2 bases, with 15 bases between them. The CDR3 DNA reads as TGTGCCAGCAGTCCCGACCAGACAGTTCAAGAGACCCAGTACTTC. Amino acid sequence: CASSPDQTVQETQYF.

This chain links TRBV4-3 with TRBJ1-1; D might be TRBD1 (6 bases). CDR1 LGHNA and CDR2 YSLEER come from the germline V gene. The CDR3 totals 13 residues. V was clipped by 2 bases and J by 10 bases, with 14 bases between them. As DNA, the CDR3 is TGCGCCAGCAGCCAATACACAGGGTCTCGAGCTTTCTTT. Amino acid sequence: CASSQYTGSRAFF.

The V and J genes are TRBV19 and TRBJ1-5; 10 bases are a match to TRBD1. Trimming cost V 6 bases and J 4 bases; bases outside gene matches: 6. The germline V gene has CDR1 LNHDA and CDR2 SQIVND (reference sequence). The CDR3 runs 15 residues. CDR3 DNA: TGTGCCAGTAGCCCGGGACAGGGGAGAAATCAGCCCCAGCATTTT. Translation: CASSPGQGRNQPQHF.

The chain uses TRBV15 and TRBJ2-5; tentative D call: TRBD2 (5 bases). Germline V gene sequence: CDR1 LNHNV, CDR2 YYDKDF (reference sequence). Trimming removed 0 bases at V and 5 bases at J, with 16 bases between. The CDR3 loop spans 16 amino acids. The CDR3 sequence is CATSRDLGLGMETQYF. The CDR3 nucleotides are TGTGCCACCAGCAGAGATCTAGGACTGGGGATGGAGACCCAGTACTTC.

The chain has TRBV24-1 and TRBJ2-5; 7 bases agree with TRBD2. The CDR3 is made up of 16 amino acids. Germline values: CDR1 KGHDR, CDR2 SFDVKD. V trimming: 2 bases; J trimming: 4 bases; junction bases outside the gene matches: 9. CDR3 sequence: CATSDSAQGGSETQYF. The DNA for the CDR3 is TGTGCCACCAGTGATTCCGCCCAGGGAGGGTCAGAGACCCAGTACTTC.

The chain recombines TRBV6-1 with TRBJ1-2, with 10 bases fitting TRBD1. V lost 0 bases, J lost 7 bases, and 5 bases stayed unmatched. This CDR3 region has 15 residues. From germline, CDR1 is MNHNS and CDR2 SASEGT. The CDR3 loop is CASSEAATGGRGYTF. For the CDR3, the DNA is TGTGCCAGCAGTGAAGCGGCGACAGGGGGCCGTGGCTACACCTTC.

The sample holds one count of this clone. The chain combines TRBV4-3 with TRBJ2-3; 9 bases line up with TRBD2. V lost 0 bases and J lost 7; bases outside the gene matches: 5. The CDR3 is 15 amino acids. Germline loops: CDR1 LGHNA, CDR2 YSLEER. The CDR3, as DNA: TGCGCCAGCAGCCAAGAAGGCGGGGGGGCAAATACGCAGTATTTT. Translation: CASSQEGGGANTQYF.

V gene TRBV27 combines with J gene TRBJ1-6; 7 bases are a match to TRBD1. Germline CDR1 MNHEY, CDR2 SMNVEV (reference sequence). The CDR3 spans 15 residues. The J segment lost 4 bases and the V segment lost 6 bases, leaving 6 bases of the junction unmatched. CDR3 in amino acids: CASRGDSLYNSPLHF. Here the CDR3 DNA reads TGTGCCAGCAGGGGGGACAGCCTATATAATTCACCCCTCCACTTT.

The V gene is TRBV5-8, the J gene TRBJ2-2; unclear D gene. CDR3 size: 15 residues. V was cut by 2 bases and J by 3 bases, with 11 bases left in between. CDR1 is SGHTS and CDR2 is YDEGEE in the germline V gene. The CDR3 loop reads CASSFSRLHTGELFF. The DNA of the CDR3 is TGTGCCAGCAGCTTTAGTCGTTTGCACACCGGGGAGCTGTTTTTT.

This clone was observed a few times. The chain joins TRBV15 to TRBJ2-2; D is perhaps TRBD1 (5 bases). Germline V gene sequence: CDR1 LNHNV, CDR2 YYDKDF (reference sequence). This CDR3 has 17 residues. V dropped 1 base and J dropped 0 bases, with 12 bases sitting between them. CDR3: CATSRVGVPSNTGELFF. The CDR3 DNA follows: TGTGCCACCAGCAGAGTAGGGGTCCCTTCGAACACCGGGGAGCTGTTTTTT.

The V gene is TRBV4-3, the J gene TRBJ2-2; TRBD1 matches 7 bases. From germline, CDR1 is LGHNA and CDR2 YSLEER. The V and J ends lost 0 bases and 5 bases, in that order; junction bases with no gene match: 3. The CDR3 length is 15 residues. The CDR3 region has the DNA TGCGCCAGCAGCCAAGAAGGGACAGATACCGGGGAGCTGTTTTTT. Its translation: CASSQEGTDTGELFF.

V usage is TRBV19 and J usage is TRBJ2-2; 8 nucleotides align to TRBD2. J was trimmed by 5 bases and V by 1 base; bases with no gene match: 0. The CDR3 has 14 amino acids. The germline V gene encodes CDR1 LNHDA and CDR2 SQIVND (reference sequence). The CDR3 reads CASSIGGGTGELFF. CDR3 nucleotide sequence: TGTGCCAGTAGTATAGGCGGGGGGACCGGGGAGCTGTTTTTT.

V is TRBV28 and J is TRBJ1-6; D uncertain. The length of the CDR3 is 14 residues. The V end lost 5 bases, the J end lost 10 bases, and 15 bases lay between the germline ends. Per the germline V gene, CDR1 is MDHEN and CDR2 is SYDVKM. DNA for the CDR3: TGTGCCAGCAGTGGTCCTGTTGGTAGATCACCCCTCCACTTT. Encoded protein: CASSGPVGRSPLHF. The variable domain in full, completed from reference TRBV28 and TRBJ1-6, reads DVKVTQSSRYLVKRTGEKVFLECVQDMDHENMFWYRQDPGLGLRLIYFSYDVKMKEKGDIPEGYSVSREKKERFSLILESASTNQTSMYLCASSGPVGRSPLHFGNGTRLTVT.

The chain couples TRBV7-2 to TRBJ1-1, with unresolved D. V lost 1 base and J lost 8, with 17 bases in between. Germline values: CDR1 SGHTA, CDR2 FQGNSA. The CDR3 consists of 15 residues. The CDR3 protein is CASSLVRGSPSEAFF. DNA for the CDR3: TGTGCCAGCAGCTTAGTGCGAGGGTCGCCCTCCGAAGCTTTCTTT.

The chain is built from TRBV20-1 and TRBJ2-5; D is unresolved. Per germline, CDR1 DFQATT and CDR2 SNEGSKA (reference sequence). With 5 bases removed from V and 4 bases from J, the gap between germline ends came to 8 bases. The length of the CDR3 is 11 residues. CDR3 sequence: CSAGPGETQYF. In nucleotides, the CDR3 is TGCAGTGCTGGGCCCGGAGAGACCCAGTACTTC.